This T cell receptor (beta chain) was sequenced in a study of metastatic and nonmetastatic thyroid tumors. The study's findings and limits: Versus benign nodules, malignant thyroid tumors reportedly had significantly higher TCR beta diversity, in blood and tumor.

At least ten counts were recorded for this clone. What it recognizes is unknown. All patients were untreated before thyroid surgery. Germline CDR1 WNHNN, CDR2 SYGVQD (reference sequence). The CDR3 sequence is 15 residues long. V gave up 3 bases and J gave up 6 bases; unmatched junction bases: 11. In the authors' methods: Clinicopathological groups of papillary thyroid cancer showed CDR3 differences that were used to build a distant-metastasis classifier. TCRdb re-called clones from the PCR reads using MiXCR. It is TCRdb's table, rather than the study itself, that gives the V and J calls and clone size. The repertoire holds over 30,000 clones, with under 20% as singletons.

The chain joins TRBV10-1 to TRBJ2-7, with 7 nucleotides matching TRBD1. Sequenced material: tumor tissue. This receptor was identified in a female donor with papillary thyroid cancer or a benign thyroid nodule (not recorded which). Some clones in this sample may be carry-over from other donors' samples. In DNA, the CDR3 is TGCGCCAGCAGTGATCGAAGACAGGGCCGGAGCGAGCAGTACTTC. Protein sequence: CASSDRRQGRSEQYF.